The source of this TCR beta chain is a study of response to subunit inactivated influenza vaccine (dated by TCRdb to about 2018). For context, the study as a whole: To follow how T cells responded to a trivalent subunit inactivated influenza vaccine, the researchers relied on deep quantitative profiling of the T cell receptor repertoire.

Library preparation employed RT-PCR. Sequencing relied on an Illumina HiSeq 2500. TCRdb cleaned the public reads at Q25 with fastp, built clones with MiXCR and kept in-frame beta chains. Each CDR3 protein appears once, grouped with its most common genes and DNA. For this sample there are about 520,000 distinct CDR3 sequences; around 25% appear just once. Jointly, the top ten make up approximately 2% of the sample. CDR1 and CDR2 (SGHTA, FQGNSA) derive from the germline V gene. From cysteine to phenylalanine, the CDR3 is 14 amino acids long. Only CDR3 DNA is held: 42 bases, read in frame from base 1. Unmatched junction bases come to 7, with V trimmed by 4 bases and J by 15 bases. In this sample, this clonotype turned up a few times. No cognate antigen has been identified for it. It has no much larger one-base neighbor in the sample; base qualities were not kept. What the work shows at the level of the full study, not this receptor alone: The authors suggested that each seasonal influenza vaccination may recruit only a limited number of new T cells.

This chain is built from TRBV7-2 and TRBJ2-1; 15 bases in between match TRBD2. The TCR sequence derives from a man aged 45 to 65 who received an inactivated influenza vaccine. Donor details come from another sample of the same person, matched by shared clones. The sequencing here drew on CD4+ T cells sorted from PBMCs, taken 4 to 6 days after vaccination. The CDR3 loop reads CASSSGLAGGPSFF. The DNA is TGTGCCAGCAGCTCGGGACTAGCGGGAGGCCCCTCGTTCTTC.